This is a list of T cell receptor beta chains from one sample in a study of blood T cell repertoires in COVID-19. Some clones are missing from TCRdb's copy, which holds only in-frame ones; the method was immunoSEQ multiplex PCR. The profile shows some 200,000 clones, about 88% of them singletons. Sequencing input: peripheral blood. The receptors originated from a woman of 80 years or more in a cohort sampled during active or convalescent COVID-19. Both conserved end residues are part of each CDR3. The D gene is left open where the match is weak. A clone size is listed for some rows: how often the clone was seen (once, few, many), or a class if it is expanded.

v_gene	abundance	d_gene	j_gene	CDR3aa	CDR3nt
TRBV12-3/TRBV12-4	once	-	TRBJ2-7	CASRRPESYEQYF	TGTGCCAGCCGACGACCGGAGTCCTACGAGCAGTACTTC
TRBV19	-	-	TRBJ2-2	CAMRSPMGTGELFF	TGTGCCATGCGGTCTCCGATGGGTACCGGGGAGCTGTTTTTT
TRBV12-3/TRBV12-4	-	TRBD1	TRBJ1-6	CASSGTGFSPLHF	TGTGCCAGCAGTGGGACAGGGTTCTCACCCCTCCACTTT
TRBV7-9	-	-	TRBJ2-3	CASSLGPGTDTQYF	TGTGCCAGCAGCTTAGGCCCGGGCACAGATACGCAGTATTTT
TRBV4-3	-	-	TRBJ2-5	CASSQGTTETQYF	TGCGCCAGCAGCCAAGGGACTACAGAGACCCAGTACTTC
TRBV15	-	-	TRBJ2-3	CATSRVGDLFTDTQYF	TGTGCCACCAGCAGAGTAGGGGACTTGTTCACAGATACGCAGTATTTT
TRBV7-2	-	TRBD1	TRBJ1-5	CASSPRGQDNQPQHF	TGTGCCAGCAGCCCACGCGGACAGGACAATCAGCCCCAGCATTTT
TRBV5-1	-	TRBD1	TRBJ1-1	CASSPGTGGTEAFF	TGCGCCAGCAGCCCGGGGACAGGGGGCACTGAAGCTTTCTTT
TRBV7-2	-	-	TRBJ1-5	CASSLVPGSNQPQHF	TGTGCCAGCAGCTTAGTCCCAGGTAGCAATCAGCCCCAGCATTTT
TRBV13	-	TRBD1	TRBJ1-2	CASSWGTVSYGYTF	TGTGCCAGCAGCTGGGGGACAGTCAGCTATGGCTACACCTTC
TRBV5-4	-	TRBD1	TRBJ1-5	CATATGGNQPQHF	TGTGCCACCGCGACAGGGGGCAATCAGCCCCAGCATTTT
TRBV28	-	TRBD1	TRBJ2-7	CASRQGARNEQYF	TGTGCCAGCAGACAGGGGGCGCGTAACGAGCAGTACTTC
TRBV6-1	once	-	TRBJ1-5	CASSEFRDQPQHF	TGTGCCAGCAGTGAATTCAGGGATCAGCCCCAGCATTTT
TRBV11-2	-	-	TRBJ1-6	CASSLPPFSSYNSPLHF	TGTGCCAGCAGCTTACCCCCCTTCAGCTCCTATAATTCACCCCTCCACTTT
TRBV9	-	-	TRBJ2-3	CASSASPRGRDTQYF	TGTGCCAGCAGCGCTAGCCCCAGGGGTAGAGATACGCAGTATTTT
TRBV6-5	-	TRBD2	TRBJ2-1	CASSPRASGIGEQFF	TGTGCCAGCAGTCCCCGGGCTAGCGGGATAGGTGAGCAGTTCTTC
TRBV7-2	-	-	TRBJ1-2	CASSFDPGSTRNGYTF	TGTGCCAGCAGCTTTGATCCGGGATCGACTAGGAATGGCTACACCTTC
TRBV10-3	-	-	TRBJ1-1	CAISVEGRNTEAFF	TGTGCCATCAGTGTGGAGGGGCGGAACACTGAAGCTTTCTTT